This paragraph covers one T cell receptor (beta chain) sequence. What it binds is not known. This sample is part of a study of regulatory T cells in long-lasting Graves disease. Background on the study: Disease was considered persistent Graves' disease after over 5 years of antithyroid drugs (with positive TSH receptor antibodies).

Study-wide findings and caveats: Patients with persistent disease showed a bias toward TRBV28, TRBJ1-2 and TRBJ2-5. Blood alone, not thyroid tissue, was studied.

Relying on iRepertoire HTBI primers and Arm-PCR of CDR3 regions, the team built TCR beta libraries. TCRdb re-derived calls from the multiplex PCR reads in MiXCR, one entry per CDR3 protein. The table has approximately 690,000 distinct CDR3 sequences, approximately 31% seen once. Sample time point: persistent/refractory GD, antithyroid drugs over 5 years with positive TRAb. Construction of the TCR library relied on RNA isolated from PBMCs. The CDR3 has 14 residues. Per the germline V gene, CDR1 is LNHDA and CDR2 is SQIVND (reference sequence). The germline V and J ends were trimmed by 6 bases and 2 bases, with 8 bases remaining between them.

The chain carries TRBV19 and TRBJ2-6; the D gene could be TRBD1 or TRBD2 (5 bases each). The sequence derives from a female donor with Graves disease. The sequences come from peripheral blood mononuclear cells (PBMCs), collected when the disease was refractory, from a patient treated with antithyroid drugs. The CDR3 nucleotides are TGTGCCAGTAGACTGGGACCTGGGGCCAACGTCCTGACTTTC. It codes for CASRLGPGANVLTF.